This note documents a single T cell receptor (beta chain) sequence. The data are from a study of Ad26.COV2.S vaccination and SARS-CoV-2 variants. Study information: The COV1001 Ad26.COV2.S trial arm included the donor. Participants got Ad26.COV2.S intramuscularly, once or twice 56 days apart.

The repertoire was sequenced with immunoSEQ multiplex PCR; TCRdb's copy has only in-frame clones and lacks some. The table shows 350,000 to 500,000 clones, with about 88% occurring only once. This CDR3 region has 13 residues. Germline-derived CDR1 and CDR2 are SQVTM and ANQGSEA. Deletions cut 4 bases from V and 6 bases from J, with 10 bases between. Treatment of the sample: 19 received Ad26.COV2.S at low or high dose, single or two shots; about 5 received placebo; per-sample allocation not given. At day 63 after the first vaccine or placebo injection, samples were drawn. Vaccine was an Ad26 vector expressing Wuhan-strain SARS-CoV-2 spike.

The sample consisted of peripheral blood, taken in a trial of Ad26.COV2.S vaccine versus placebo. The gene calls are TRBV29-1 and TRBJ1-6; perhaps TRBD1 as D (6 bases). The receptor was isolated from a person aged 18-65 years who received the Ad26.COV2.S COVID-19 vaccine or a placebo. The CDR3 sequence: CSVGWDTNSPLHF. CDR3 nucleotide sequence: TGCAGCGTTGGTTGGGACACTAATTCACCCCTCCACTTT.